Listed below are T cell receptor beta chains from one sample, sequenced in a study of cytomegalovirus exposure and HLA in healthy donors. Repertoires were generated with immunoSEQ multiplex PCR, while TCRdb's copy carries only in-frame clones and drops some. The repertoire includes roughly 83,000 clones, approximately 75% of them detected once, and roughly 4.2% sits in the top ten. Sequenced: PBMCs. These receptors were obtained from a man in his 60s in good health and CMV-seronegative. Both conserved end residues are part of each CDR3. The order of the fields is V gene, clone size, J gene, D gene, CDR3 protein, CDR3 DNA. The D gene is left open where the match is weak. Size values are once, few and many counts, or a class for expanded clones, and some rows have none.

V gene: TRBV29-1; clone size: .; J gene: TRBJ2-7; D gene: TRBD1; CDR3 protein: CSVEGLEGAAYEQYF; CDR3 DNA: TGCAGCGTTGAAGGTTTAGAGGGGGCGGCCTACGAGCAGTACTTC
V gene: TRBV10-3; clone size: few; J gene: TRBJ2-1; D gene: TRBD1; CDR3 protein: CATWTGVDEQFF; CDR3 DNA: TGTGCCACCTGGACAGGGGTGGATGAGCAGTTCTTC
V gene: TRBV30; clone size: .; J gene: TRBJ2-3; D gene: TRBD1; CDR3 protein: CAWGQGSTDTQYF; CDR3 DNA: TGTGCCTGGGGACAGGGTTCCACAGATACGCAGTATTTT
V gene: TRBV5-4; clone size: few; J gene: TRBJ2-7; D gene: TRBD1; CDR3 protein: CASSLDRGHEQYF; CDR3 DNA: TGTGCCAGCAGCTTGGACAGGGGCCACGAGCAGTACTTC
V gene: TRBV2; clone size: few; J gene: TRBJ1-1; D gene: .; CDR3 protein: CASSFSDTEAFF; CDR3 DNA: TGTGCCAGCAGTTTTAGCGACACTGAAGCTTTCTTT
V gene: TRBV5-1; clone size: few; J gene: TRBJ2-1; D gene: TRBD2; CDR3 protein: CASSLAAGSYNEQFF; CDR3 DNA: TGCGCCAGCAGCTTGGCAGCGGGGAGCTACAATGAGCAGTTCTTC
V gene: TRBV5-1; clone size: .; J gene: TRBJ2-5; D gene: .; CDR3 protein: CASSLGGRGQETQYF; CDR3 DNA: TGCGCCAGCAGCTTGGGAGGCAGGGGCCAAGAGACCCAGTACTTC
V gene: TRBV2; clone size: .; J gene: TRBJ2-1; D gene: TRBD2; CDR3 protein: CAVAWAGTSFYNEQFF; CDR3 DNA: TGTGCCGTCGCCTGGGCTGGGACTAGCTTCTACAATGAGCAGTTCTTC
V gene: TRBV11-2; clone size: .; J gene: TRBJ2-5; D gene: TRBD2; CDR3 protein: CASSWTSGKETQYF; CDR3 DNA: TGTGCCAGCAGCTGGACTAGCGGGAAAGAGACCCAGTACTTC
V gene: TRBV19; clone size: .; J gene: TRBJ1-6; D gene: .; CDR3 protein: CASSPAGRSSYNSPLHF; CDR3 DNA: TGTGCCAGTAGTCCGGCGGGGCGAAGCTCCTATAATTCACCCCTCCACTTT
V gene: TRBV6-1; clone size: .; J gene: TRBJ2-4; D gene: TRBD2; CDR3 protein: CASSEMGGGNIQYF; CDR3 DNA: TGTGCCAGCAGTGAAATGGGGGGGGGAAACATTCAGTACTTC
V gene: TRBV18; clone size: .; J gene: TRBJ2-1; D gene: .; CDR3 protein: CASSPDHQSRNEQFF; CDR3 DNA: TGTGCCAGCTCACCCGACCACCAGTCTAGGAATGAGCAGTTCTTC
V gene: TRBV6-1; clone size: .; J gene: TRBJ1-2; D gene: .; CDR3 protein: CASSEAVPLLSANGYTF; CDR3 DNA: TGTGCCAGCAGTGAAGCGGTCCCTCTACTATCCGCTAATGGCTACACCTTC
V gene: TRBV5-4; clone size: .; J gene: TRBJ1-1; D gene: .; CDR3 protein: CASSFEREAFF; CDR3 DNA: TGTGCCAGCAGCTTCGAGCGTGAAGCTTTCTTT
V gene: TRBV11-2; clone size: .; J gene: TRBJ1-1; D gene: TRBD1; CDR3 protein: CASSFGGQTNTEAFF; CDR3 DNA: TGTGCCAGCAGCTTCGGGGGACAGACGAACACTGAAGCTTTCTTT
V gene: TRBV30; clone size: .; J gene: TRBJ2-7; D gene: .; CDR3 protein: CAWSVPGGRGTYEQYF; CDR3 DNA: TGTGCCTGGAGTGTACCCGGGGGGCGGGGGACCTACGAGCAGTACTTC
V gene: TRBV30; clone size: .; J gene: TRBJ2-3; D gene: .; CDR3 protein: CAWSPALDTQYF; CDR3 DNA: TGTGCCTGGAGTCCCGCGTTGGATACGCAGTATTTT
V gene: TRBV29-1; clone size: .; J gene: TRBJ2-7; D gene: .; CDR3 protein: CSVEDPTSYEQYF; CDR3 DNA: TGCAGCGTTGAAGACCCCACAAGCTACGAGCAGTACTTC
V gene: TRBV5-1; clone size: .; J gene: TRBJ2-3; D gene: .; CDR3 protein: CASSLDLAGGDTQYF; CDR3 DNA: TGCGCCAGCAGCTTGGATCTAGCCGGAGGAGATACGCAGTATTTT
V gene: TRBV6-1; clone size: .; J gene: TRBJ2-2; D gene: .; CDR3 protein: CASSEDTRSGANTGELFF; CDR3 DNA: TGTGCCAGCAGTGAGGACACTAGGTCGGGGGCGAACACCGGGGAGCTGTTTTTT
V gene: TRBV11-2; clone size: .; J gene: TRBJ1-3; D gene: .; CDR3 protein: CASSGWYSGNTIYF; CDR3 DNA: TGTGCCAGCAGCGGCTGGTACTCTGGAAACACCATATATTTT
V gene: TRBV19; clone size: .; J gene: TRBJ1-2; D gene: TRBD1; CDR3 protein: CASSIGGQINYGYTF; CDR3 DNA: TGTGCCAGTAGTATAGGGGGACAGATTAACTATGGCTACACCTTC
V gene: TRBV7-9; clone size: .; J gene: TRBJ2-7; D gene: TRBD1; CDR3 protein: CASSDPGQGRYEQYF; CDR3 DNA: TGTGCCAGCAGCGACCCTGGACAGGGAAGGTACGAGCAGTACTTC
V gene: TRBV9; clone size: .; J gene: TRBJ1-2; D gene: .; CDR3 protein: CASSVAGNYGYTF; CDR3 DNA: TGTGCCAGCAGCGTAGCAGGGAACTATGGCTACACCTTC
V gene: TRBV27; clone size: .; J gene: TRBJ2-3; D gene: TRBD2; CDR3 protein: CASSLRLAGGLDTQYF; CDR3 DNA: TGTGCCAGCAGTCTCCGACTAGCGGGGGGTCTGGATACGCAGTATTTT
V gene: TRBV5-8; clone size: .; J gene: TRBJ2-3; D gene: .; CDR3 protein: CASCWGHRSTDTQYF; CDR3 DNA: TGTGCCAGCTGCTGGGGACACAGGAGCACAGATACGCAGTATTTT
V gene: TRBV7-2; clone size: .; J gene: TRBJ2-2; D gene: .; CDR3 protein: CASSLQFANTGELFF; CDR3 DNA: TGTGCCAGCAGCTTACAGTTCGCGAACACCGGGGAGCTGTTTTTT
V gene: TRBV11-2; clone size: few; J gene: TRBJ2-4; D gene: .; CDR3 protein: CASSSQAKNIQYF; CDR3 DNA: TGTGCCAGCAGCTCCCAGGCCAAAAACATTCAGTACTTC
V gene: TRBV2; clone size: few; J gene: TRBJ2-4; D gene: .; CDR3 protein: CASSRDEAKNIQYF; CDR3 DNA: TGTGCCAGCAGTCGAGATGAGGCCAAAAACATTCAGTACTTC
V gene: TRBV5-1; clone size: .; J gene: TRBJ2-7; D gene: .; CDR3 protein: CATRTKGPLGIHYEQYF; CDR3 DNA: TGCGCCACCAGAACTAAGGGCCCACTCGGGATCCACTACGAGCAGTACTTC
V gene: TRBV5-6; clone size: few; J gene: TRBJ2-7; D gene: .; CDR3 protein: CASSLFAGATAEQYF; CDR3 DNA: TGTGCCAGCAGCTTGTTTGCGGGGGCGACGGCCGAGCAGTACTTC
V gene: TRBV19; clone size: .; J gene: TRBJ1-5; D gene: TRBD1; CDR3 protein: CASSQGVDQPQHF; CDR3 DNA: TGTGCCAGTAGCCAGGGGGTCGATCAGCCCCAGCATTTT
V gene: TRBV19; clone size: .; J gene: TRBJ1-1; D gene: .; CDR3 protein: CASSIAVNTEAFF; CDR3 DNA: TGTGCCAGTAGTATAGCTGTGAACACTGAAGCTTTCTTT
V gene: TRBV6-5; clone size: few; J gene: TRBJ2-7; D gene: .; CDR3 protein: CASSSEERLPYEQYF; CDR3 DNA: TGTGCCAGCAGTTCCGAGGAAAGACTACCCTACGAGCAGTACTTC
V gene: TRBV25-1; clone size: .; J gene: TRBJ2-7; D gene: TRBD1; CDR3 protein: CASSPARGLYEQYF; CDR3 DNA: TGTGCCAGCAGTCCGGCCAGGGGGCTCTACGAGCAGTACTTC
V gene: TRBV6-1; clone size: .; J gene: TRBJ2-2; D gene: TRBD1; CDR3 protein: CASHGTGHSTGELFF; CDR3 DNA: TGTGCCAGCCACGGGACAGGACACTCAACCGGGGAGCTGTTTTTT
V gene: TRBV11-1; clone size: .; J gene: TRBJ1-5; D gene: .; CDR3 protein: CASSQGQNNQPQHF; CDR3 DNA: TGTGCCAGCAGCCAAGGACAGAACAATCAGCCCCAGCATTTT
V gene: TRBV30; clone size: .; J gene: TRBJ2-7; D gene: .; CDR3 protein: CASDGGSYYEQYF; CDR3 DNA: TGTGCCTCCGATGGCGGGTCCTACTACGAGCAGTACTTC
V gene: TRBV11-1; clone size: .; J gene: TRBJ1-2; D gene: .; CDR3 protein: CASSLVYGAGGYTF; CDR3 DNA: TGTGCCAGCAGCTTAGTGTATGGGGCCGGCGGCTACACCTTC
V gene: TRBV5-1; clone size: few; J gene: TRBJ1-4; D gene: .; CDR3 protein: CATLPNQGEKLFF; CDR3 DNA: TGCGCCACCCTCCCGAACCAGGGTGAAAAACTGTTTTTT
V gene: TRBV5-6; clone size: .; J gene: TRBJ2-3; D gene: .; CDR3 protein: CASSLVVTDTQYF; CDR3 DNA: TGTGCCAGCAGCTTGGTAGTCACAGATACGCAGTATTTT
V gene: TRBV6-4; clone size: .; J gene: TRBJ1-1; D gene: .; CDR3 protein: CASSVERNTEAFF; CDR3 DNA: TGTGCCAGCAGTGTGGAGAGGAACACTGAAGCTTTCTTT
V gene: TRBV7-2; clone size: .; J gene: TRBJ2-7; D gene: .; CDR3 protein: CASSRFTGYEQYF; CDR3 DNA: TGTGCCAGCAGCCGATTTACAGGCTACGAGCAGTACTTC
V gene: TRBV4-2; clone size: .; J gene: TRBJ2-7; D gene: .; CDR3 protein: CASSRGDGTYEQYF; CDR3 DNA: TGTGCCAGCAGCCGCGGGGACGGTACCTACGAGCAGTACTTC
V gene: TRBV19; clone size: once; J gene: TRBJ2-5; D gene: .; CDR3 protein: CASSIQRSRGWEETQYF; CDR3 DNA: TGTGCCAGTAGTATCCAGAGGTCCAGGGGATGGGAAGAGACCCAGTACTTC
V gene: TRBV2; clone size: .; J gene: TRBJ2-5; D gene: TRBD2; CDR3 protein: CARRVNRGRTSGVSETQYF; CDR3 DNA: TGTGCCAGACGCGTTAACCGGGGGAGAACTAGCGGGGTTTCTGAGACCCAGTACTTC
V gene: TRBV11-2; clone size: .; J gene: TRBJ2-1; D gene: .; CDR3 protein: CASTPVEEQFF; CDR3 DNA: TGTGCCAGCACCCCCGTAGAAGAGCAGTTCTTC
V gene: TRBV29-1; clone size: .; J gene: TRBJ2-4; D gene: .; CDR3 protein: CSVARGFGKNIQYF; CDR3 DNA: TGCAGCGTCGCGAGGGGGTTCGGCAAAAACATTCAGTACTTC
V gene: TRBV7-2; clone size: .; J gene: TRBJ1-2; D gene: TRBD1; CDR3 protein: CASSLATGTGKYGYTF; CDR3 DNA: TGTGCCAGCAGCTTAGCGACCGGGACAGGGAAGTACGGCTACACCTTC
V gene: TRBV9; clone size: .; J gene: TRBJ1-3; D gene: .; CDR3 protein: CASSVNGWGGNTIYF; CDR3 DNA: TGTGCCAGCAGCGTAAACGGGTGGGGAGGCAACACCATATATTTT
V gene: TRBV19; clone size: .; J gene: TRBJ2-5; D gene: TRBD1; CDR3 protein: CASSLGQGAREETQYF; CDR3 DNA: TGTGCCAGTAGTCTCGGACAGGGGGCGCGAGAAGAGACCCAGTACTTC
V gene: TRBV2; clone size: .; J gene: TRBJ2-7; D gene: .; CDR3 protein: CASLPPDSPYEQYF; CDR3 DNA: TGTGCCAGCCTCCCTCCTGACAGCCCCTACGAGCAGTACTTC
V gene: TRBV7-2; clone size: .; J gene: TRBJ2-7; D gene: .; CDR3 protein: CASSPLPGTSYEQYF; CDR3 DNA: TGTGCCAGCAGCCCCCTCCCCGGGACTTCCTACGAGCAGTACTTC
V gene: TRBV4-1; clone size: .; J gene: TRBJ2-2; D gene: .; CDR3 protein: CASSQGQANTGELFF; CDR3 DNA: TGCGCCAGCAGCCAAGGGCAGGCGAACACCGGGGAGCTGTTTTTT
V gene: TRBV7-6; clone size: once; J gene: TRBJ1-1; D gene: .; CDR3 protein: CASSPLGRRGTEAFF; CDR3 DNA: TGTGCCAGCAGCCCCTTAGGCAGAAGAGGCACTGAAGCTTTCTTT
V gene: TRBV9; clone size: .; J gene: TRBJ2-1; D gene: TRBD1; CDR3 protein: CASSPQGARYNEQFF; CDR3 DNA: TGTGCCAGCAGCCCACAGGGGGCGCGGTACAATGAGCAGTTCTTC
V gene: TRBV27; clone size: .; J gene: TRBJ2-1; D gene: TRBD1; CDR3 protein: CASSTTGGEQFF; CDR3 DNA: TGTGCCAGCTCGACTACAGGGGGTGAGCAGTTCTTC
V gene: TRBV5-8; clone size: .; J gene: TRBJ1-1; D gene: TRBD1; CDR3 protein: CASSLGGTGRTEAFF; CDR3 DNA: TGTGCCAGCAGCTTGGGTGGGACAGGGAGAACTGAAGCTTTCTTT
V gene: TRBV4-1; clone size: .; J gene: TRBJ2-7; D gene: .; CDR3 protein: CASSKQASSYEQYF; CDR3 DNA: TGCGCCAGCAGTAAGCAGGCGAGCTCCTACGAGCAGTACTTC